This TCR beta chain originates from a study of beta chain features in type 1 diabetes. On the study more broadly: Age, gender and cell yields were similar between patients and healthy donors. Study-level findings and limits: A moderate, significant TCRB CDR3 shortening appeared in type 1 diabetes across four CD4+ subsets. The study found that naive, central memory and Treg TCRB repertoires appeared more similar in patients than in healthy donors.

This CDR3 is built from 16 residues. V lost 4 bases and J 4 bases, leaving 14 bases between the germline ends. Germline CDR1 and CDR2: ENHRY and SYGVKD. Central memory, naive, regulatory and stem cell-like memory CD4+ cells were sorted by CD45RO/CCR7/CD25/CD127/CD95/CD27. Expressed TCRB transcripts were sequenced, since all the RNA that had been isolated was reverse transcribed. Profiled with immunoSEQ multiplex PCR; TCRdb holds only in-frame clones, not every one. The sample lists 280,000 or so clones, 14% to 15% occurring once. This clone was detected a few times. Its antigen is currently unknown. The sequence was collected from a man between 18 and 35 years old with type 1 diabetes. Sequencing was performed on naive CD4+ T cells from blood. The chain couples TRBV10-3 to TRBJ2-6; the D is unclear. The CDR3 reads CAISATVLNGANVLTF. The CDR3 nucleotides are TGTGCCATCAGTGCGACTGTGTTGAACGGGGCCAACGTCCTGACTTTC.